This T cell receptor (beta chain) was sequenced in a study of blood T cells in healthy people across ages. Primed by a sample-barcoded 5' primer and a J-beta primer mix, a second PCR proceeded for 7 to 11 cycles. Each single sample gave us at least 3 million CDR3-containing paired-end reads. TCRdb called the 5' RACE reads again in MiXCR, with one record for every CDR3 protein. The sample shows 550,000 to 600,000 distinct CDR3 sequences, 27% of them seen only once. Comments on this clonotype: The junction departs from the called germline gene at one end, perhaps through a read error.

The CDR3 contains 16 residues. The germline CDR1 and CDR2 sequences are SGHKS and YYEKEE (reference sequence). The rearrangement links TRBV5-5 to TRBJ1-1, with a tentative D call TRBD1 (6 bases). Sequencing was done on a sample of blood. This TCR was sampled from a woman in her 70s in good health. The CDR3 DNA reads as TGTGTCAGCAGCTTGATGGGGGGCCCCATGAACACTGAAGCTTTCTTT. As protein: CVSSLMGGPMNTEAFF.